The rows below give T cell receptor beta chains drawn from one sample of a study of T cells after yellow fever vaccination. TCRdb reanalysed the 5' RACE reads using MiXCR and keeps one entry per CDR3 protein. The table includes about 320,000 distinct CDR3 sequences, 3.5% to 4.5% detected once. Source: PBMCs, taken 15 days after the yellow fever booster vaccination. These receptors originate from a man younger than 30 who received the YFV17D yellow fever vaccine. Both conserved end residues are part of each CDR3. Fields, in order: D gene, clone size, J gene, CDR3 length, V gene, CDR3 DNA, CDR3 protein. The D gene is left open where the match is weak. Part of the rows lack a size; the others show once, few, many or a class for expanded clones.

>NA|NA|TRBJ1-1|12|TRBV20-1
TGCAGTGTCCGACAGCTGAACACTGAAGCTTTCTTT
CSVRQLNTEAFF
>NA|many|TRBJ2-7|18|TRBV27
TGTGCCATCGCTCGCTCAAACTTCGACAGAACAAGCTCCTACGAGCAGTACTTC
CAIARSNFDRTSSYEQYF
>NA|NA|TRBJ1-1|14|TRBV4-2
TGTGCCAGCAGCCACGGCAGGGCAAACACTGAAGCTTTCTTT
CASSHGRANTEAFF
>NA|NA|TRBJ1-4|12|TRBV7-8
TGTGCCAGCAGCCCTTTCCCAGGAAGATTCTTTTTT
CASSPFPGRFFF
>TRBD1|few|TRBJ1-1|14|TRBV7-2
TGTGCCAGCAGAACAACAGGGGGGAACACTGAAGCTTTCTTT
CASRTTGGNTEAFF
>NA|many|TRBJ2-2|15|TRBV4-3
TGCGCCAGCAGCCAAGATTGGGCAGGGGCCGGGGAGCTGTTTTTT
CASSQDWAGAGELFF
>TRBD2|many|TRBJ2-1|15|TRBV4-1
TGCGCCAGCAGCCTCCCGGGGGGTTCCTACAATGAGCAGTTCTTC
CASSLPGGSYNEQFF
>TRBD2|many|TRBJ2-3|15|TRBV7-2
TGTGCCAGCAGCTTCGGCAGCGGGGGGGCCGGTACGCAGTATTTT
CASSFGSGGAGTQYF
>NA|NA|TRBJ1-2|16|TRBV4-3
TGCGCCAGCAGCCAAGGTGGAGCAGGGGCCCCGTATGGCTACACCTTC
CASSQGGAGAPYGYTF
>TRBD1|NA|TRBJ2-7|15|TRBV5-1
TGCGCCAGCAGCCCGCCGGGACAGTCGGTTAGGGAGCAGTACTTC
CASSPPGQSVREQYF
>NA|NA|TRBJ2-1|15|TRBV9
TGTGCCAGCAGCGTAGAGCCAGGAAGGAACAATGAGCAGTTCTTC
CASSVEPGRNNEQFF
>TRBD2|many|TRBJ2-1|16|TRBV5-6
TGTGCCAGCAGTACTCTTCTAGCGGGGGGGCTAAGTGAGCAGTTCTTC
CASSTLLAGGLSEQFF
>NA|many|TRBJ2-7|12|TRBV29-1
TGCAGCGACCGGGACTTGACCTACGAGCAGTACTTC
CSDRDLTYEQYF
>NA|many|TRBJ1-5|19|TRBV12-3/TRBV12-4
TGTGCCAGCACCGATCCCGCTGCAGGGTACACATCAGGCAATCAGCCCCAGCATTTT
CASTDPAAGYTSGNQPQHF
>NA|NA|TRBJ2-2|17|TRBV9
TGTGCCAGCAGCGACCTACTTTTAGCGGCGAACACCGGGGAGCTGTTTTTT
CASSDLLLAANTGELFF
>NA|many|TRBJ1-1|14|TRBV11-2
TGTGCCAGCAGCTCCAGGGTAAGGAACACTGAAGCTTTCTTT
CASSSRVRNTEAFF
>NA|NA|TRBJ1-2|16|TRBV11-2
TGTGCCAGCAGCTCGATAAGGACACGGAATACTTATGGCTACACCTTC
CASSSIRTRNTYGYTF
>NA|many|TRBJ2-1|12|TRBV20-1
TGCAGTGCTAGAGTCCCTACCAATGAGCAGTTCTTC
CSARVPTNEQFF
>TRBD1|NA|TRBJ1-2|15|TRBV12-3/TRBV12-4
TGTGCCAGCAGTTTAACAGACAGGGGGCATGATGGCTACACCTTC
CASSLTDRGHDGYTF
>TRBD2|many|TRBJ2-3|16|TRBV10-3
TGTGCCACCAAAGGACTAGCGGGGTCGGTTACAGATACGCAGTATTTT
CATKGLAGSVTDTQYF
>NA|few|TRBJ2-5|14|TRBV5-1
TGCGCCAGCAGCTTGGAAGGGGACGGGGAGACCCAGTACTTC
CASSLEGDGETQYF
>NA|NA|TRBJ2-7|14|TRBV7-6
TGTGCCAGCAGCTTATTTGAGGCAAGAGACGAGCAGTACTTC
CASSLFEARDEQYF
>TRBD1|few|TRBJ1-3|15|TRBV9
TGTGCCAGCAGCGCGACAGGGGCCCTGCGGGGCACCATATATTTT
CASSATGALRGTIYF
>NA|many|TRBJ1-5|13|TRBV7-9
TGTGCCAGCAGCCCCGGGCGCGGGCAGCCCCAGCATTTT
CASSPGRGQPQHF
>TRBD2|many|TRBJ2-1|15|TRBV7-3
TGTGCCAGCAGCACCCGGGGGGGCGCCTACAATGAGCAGTTCTTC
CASSTRGGAYNEQFF
>NA|NA|TRBJ2-7|13|TRBV24-1
TGTGCCACCAGTGATTCAGACAGCGACGAGCAGTACTTC
CATSDSDSDEQYF
>NA|many|TRBJ1-2|13|TRBV29-1
TGCAGCGTCGAGACCGGGTCCCGTATTGGCTACACCTTC
CSVETGSRIGYTF
>TRBD1|NA|TRBJ1-5|17|TRBV4-1
TGCGCCAGCAGCGTATCGTCCTCCGGGACAGGGAACCAGCCCCAGCATTTT
CASSVSSSGTGNQPQHF
>TRBD1|few|TRBJ1-6|15|TRBV6-5
TGTGCCAGCAGTTACACGACAGGGCCCGGTTCACCCCTCCACTTT
CASSYTTGPGSPLHF
>TRBD1|many|TRBJ1-2|13|TRBV7-9
TGTGCCATTCCCGGGACAGCAAGTTATGGCTACACCTTC
CAIPGTASYGYTF
>NA|many|TRBJ2-7|12|TRBV7-9
TGTGCCAGCAGCTGGGGGTCGGACGAGCAGTACTTC
CASSWGSDEQYF
>TRBD2|NA|TRBJ2-1|16|TRBV4-3
TGCGCCAGCAGCCTCGATAGCGGGGGACCGTACAATGAGCAGTTCTTC
CASSLDSGGPYNEQFF
>TRBD1|many|TRBJ2-3|13|TRBV7-9
TGTGCCAGCAGCTCTTCGACAGGGGAAGGTTGGTATTTT
CASSSSTGEGWYF
>TRBD2|many|TRBJ2-1|17|TRBV15
TGTGCCACCAGCAGAGGGGTCCTAGCGGGGGGGAGGAATGAGCAGTTCTTC
CATSRGVLAGGRNEQFF
>NA|few|TRBJ1-5|14|TRBV7-2
TGTGCCAGCAGCAAAACAATAGGGAATCAGCCCCAGCATTTT
CASSKTIGNQPQHF
>NA|few|TRBJ1-1|14|TRBV16
TGTGCCAGCAGCCAAGTCCAGGGAAGGGATGAAGCTTTCTTT
CASSQVQGRDEAFF
>NA|many|TRBJ2-1|16|TRBV7-2
TGTGCCAGCAGCTTAGGTCCCGGGGGCCCCTACAATGAGCAGTTCTTC
CASSLGPGGPYNEQFF
>NA|many|TRBJ2-5|16|TRBV28
TGTGCCAGCAGTTTCGCTTGGGCGACGGATCAAGAGACCCAGTACTTC
CASSFAWATDQETQYF
>NA|few|TRBJ2-2|14|TRBV7-8
TGTGCCAGCAGCTTCCACAGGGCCCCCGGGGAGCTGTTTTTT
CASSFHRAPGELFF
>TRBD2|few|TRBJ2-5|12|TRBV20-1
TGCAGTGGGACTAGCGTACGAGAGACCCAGTACTTC
CSGTSVRETQYF
>TRBD2|many|TRBJ2-3|15|TRBV20-1
TGCAGTGCGGAACTAGCGGGGGGCCGCACAGATACGCAGTATTTT
CSAELAGGRTDTQYF
>NA|NA|TRBJ1-1|14|TRBV20-1
TGCAGTGCCGATAGTCCCGGTTCGGGCACTGAAGCTTTCTTT
CSADSPGSGTEAFF
>NA|NA|TRBJ1-1|14|TRBV3-1
TGTGCCAGCAGCCAAGATCAAACGTCCTGGGCTGCTTTCTTT
CASSQDQTSWAAFF
>NA|many|TRBJ1-3|14|TRBV4-3
TGCGCCAGCAGCCACCCCCCGCCCCGAAACACCATATATTTT
CASSHPPPRNTIYF
>NA|many|TRBJ2-5|12|TRBV2
TGTGCCGGGGGGCAATGGGTGGAGACCCAGTACTTC
CAGGQWVETQYF